One T cell receptor beta chain is described in this entry. Its antigen is still unknown. Per-nucleotide qualities are absent, and no much larger clonotype sits a single base away. These data are taken from a study of blood T cell repertoires in COVID-19 (dated by TCRdb to the early 2020s). About the investigation overall: The collaborator samples originated in the United States, Italy and Spain and spanned the acute and convalescent phases of COVID-19. The prospective study material was composed of cDNA or gDNA derived from T cells, B-cell-depleted T cells, or PBMCs. Deeply sampled blood TCRbeta repertoires from subjects exposed to, actively infected with, or recovered from COVID-19 were included in the dataset. A freely available public database, intended as a resource for researchers studying the immune response to SARS-CoV-2, is where the repertoires were released. The samples were drawn from the first 160 participants of the ongoing ImmuneRACE study and from 950 to 1,500 subjects provided by 6 global collaborators. Nearly every sample came with metadata listing a de-identified subject ID, COVID-19 status, age in years and sex. Where available, HLA class I and class II types were obtained from metadata supplied by the sample provider rather than from assay-based typing.

General conclusions and limits of the study: How much clinical and demographic metadata was included differed by source and by participant, and the metadata was provided uncurated.

The CDR3 holds 12 amino acids from the cysteine to the phenylalanine. The retained sequence is limited to the CDR3, 36 bases, with the frame set at the first base. From a lookup of the germline V gene (reference sequence), CDR1 and CDR2 are GTSNPN and SVGIG. From V the trimming removes 1 base and from J it removes 11 bases, while the gene matches leave 8 bases of the junction unaccounted for. Each collaborating institution followed its own protocols to collect whole blood in K2EDTA tubes. Collaborator samples were shipped for TCRbeta analysis as frozen whole blood, isolated PBMCs, or DNA extracted from either sample type. The immunoSEQ Assay, a bias-controlled multiplex PCR, was used to amplify TCRbeta CDR3 regions from genomic DNA. In the source study's methods: Within the assay, amplification of reference gene primers was used to estimate how many nucleated cells each sample contained. To quantify the absolute abundance of each unique TCRbeta CDR3 rearrangement, sequence reads were collapsed and filtered. For each sample, productive Simpson clonality was calculated by taking the square root of Simpson's diversity index across productive rearrangements. Entries here come from immuneACCESS through TCRdb and include only in-frame sequences with V and J called. Some clones fail to appear in such tables; in the studies checked, an unresolved V gene covers under half of the shortfall, and the cause of the remainder is unknown. V and J calls and clone size are those listed in that table; D and trimming were worked out from the DNA. The sample table contains 100,000 to 150,000 clones; only one count was recorded for 60% to 80% of them. The top ten hold 1.5% to 2% of the sample.

The sequence came from a woman in her sixties or seventies with acute or convalescent COVID-19. The chain is assembled from TRBV30 and TRBJ2-7; TRBD1 lines up with 7 middle nucleotides. Sequencing was carried out using peripheral blood. The CDR3 region: CAWSAPGQKKYF. The DNA sequence is TGTGCCTGGAGTGCTCCGGGACAGAAGAAGTACTTC. Reference TRBV30 and TRBJ2-7 genes cover what lies past the CDR3, so the full variable domain is SQTIHQWPATLVQPVGSPLSLECTVEGTSNPNLYWYRQAAGRGLQLLFYSVGIGQISSEVPQNLSASRPQDRQFILSSKKLLLSDSGFYLCAWSAPGQKKYFGPGTRLTVT.